This T cell receptor (beta chain) was identified in a study of T-cell reconstitution after alpha-beta-depleted transplantation in children. A library of TCRbeta sequences, prepared with unique molecular identifiers, was generated. TCRdb recomputed calls from the PCR reads with MiXCR, one row per CDR3 protein. The repertoire has 200,000 to 250,000 distinct CDR3 sequences, roughly 25% of them found once; the top ten carry roughly 2.5%. Study observations and caveats: Surviving thymic progenitors and recipient T cells were the source of high TCRbeta diversity at day 60 in some patients.

This clonotype was recorded many times. The antigen remains undetermined. Germline CDR1 reads SGHRS; CDR2 reads YFSETQ. With 2 bases clipped from V and 4 bases from J, the junction kept 4 bases outside the gene matches. The CDR3 is made up of 15 amino acids. Here the sequenced sample was PBMCs, taken before TCRalphabeta/CD19-depleted stem cell transplant. This chain uses TRBV5-1 with TRBJ2-3; 10 nucleotides match TRBD2. The source is a girl between 2 and 10 years old with Fanconi anemia, due to receive a stem cell transplant. The CDR3 loop is CASSLEAGGSDTQYF. The DNA for the CDR3 is TGCGCCAGCAGCTTAGAAGCGGGAGGGTCAGATACGCAGTATTTT.